Presented here are 14 T cell receptor beta chains from one specimen sequenced in a study of shared clonotypes between healthy human individuals (dated by TCRdb to about 2020). The library was produced with the immunoSEQ multiplex PCR assay. Entries here come from immuneACCESS through TCRdb and include only in-frame sequences with V and J called. Some clones fail to appear in such tables; in the studies checked, an unresolved V gene covers under half of the shortfall, and the cause of the remainder is unknown. The sample yields some 1.5 million clones; roughly 98% were counted once. Of the sample, less than 0.55% falls within the top ten clones. The specimen sequenced was naive CD4+ T cells sorted from blood. Read against the paper, the sample's cell subset or site label means: CD45RA+ positively selected. The source of these receptors is a man aged 25 to 40 in good health.

V usage is TRBV13 and J usage is TRBJ1-5; possibly TRBD1 for D (6 bases). Germline V CDR1 and CDR2: PRHDT, FYEKMQ (reference sequence). Trimming stripped 2 bases from V and 1 base from J, with 15 bases between. This CDR3 has 17 residues. CDR3 in amino acids: CASSLSPLTGSNQPQHF. As DNA, the CDR3 is TGTGCCAGCAGCTTATCCCCGCTAACAGGGAGCAATCAGCCCCAGCATTTT.

The V call is TRBV9, the J call TRBJ1-2; the D gene is possibly TRBD1 (5 bases). Trimming removed 4 bases from V and 0 bases from J, with 13 bases in between. The CDR3 is 15 amino acids. CDR1 and CDR2 from the germline V gene are SGDLS and YYNGEE. The CDR3 protein is CASSPGGDSNYGYTF. DNA of the CDR3: TGTGCCAGCAGCCCCGGAGGGGATTCTAACTATGGCTACACCTTC.

The rearrangement uses TRBV5-8 and TRBJ2-7; maybe TRBD2 (6 bases). Trimming shortened V by 4 bases and J by 3 bases, and 14 bases separated the two germline ends. Germline V CDR1 and CDR2: SGHTS, YDEGEE. The CDR3 has 14 residues. For the CDR3, the DNA is TGTGCCAGCAGCCCGGACTATCCGAACTACGAGCAGTACTTC. Translated, it gives CASSPDYPNYEQYF.

This CDR3 reads CASSVTDSYGYTF. CDR3 bases: TGTGCCAGCAGTGTCACGGACAGCTATGGCTACACCTTC. The V call is TRBV6-5, the J call TRBJ1-2, with D possibly matching TRBD1 (6 bases). V gave up 5 bases and J gave up 4 bases, with 11 bases separating them. Germline lookup yields CDR1 MNHEY and CDR2 SVGAGI. This CDR3 has 13 amino acids.

In the case of this clone: This specimen includes other DNA sequences encoding the same CDR3. The chain joins TRBV4-2 to TRBJ2-1; D is uncertain. The CDR3 is 13 amino acids. Trimming shortened V by 0 bases and J by 4 bases, and 4 bases separated the two germline ends. Germline V lookup: CDR1 LGHNA, CDR2 YNFKEQ. The CDR3 DNA reads TGTGCCAGCAGCCAAGATACTTACAATGAGCAGTTCTTC. This codes for CASSQDTYNEQFF.

The rearrangement links TRBV28 to TRBJ2-7, with D perhaps matching TRBD2 (5 bases). There are 11 residues in the CDR3. Germline-derived CDR1 and CDR2 are MDHEN and SYDVKM. Between the trimmed V and J ends, which lost 5 bases and 8 bases, there was a span of 10 bases. CDR3 in DNA: TGTGCCAGCAGTGGGAGTCCTAAGCAGTACTTC. Translated: CASSGSPKQYF. The complete variable domain, with remaining parts taken from reference TRBV28 and TRBJ2-7, reads DVKVTQSSRYLVKRTGEKVFLECVQDMDHENMFWYRQDPGLGLRLIYFSYDVKMKEKGDIPEGYSVSREKKERFSLILESASTNQTSMYLCASSGSPKQYFGPGTRLTVT.

The chain uses TRBV5-4 and TRBJ2-7; 9 nucleotides agree with TRBD2. Germline-derived CDR1 and CDR2 are SGHNT and YYREEE (reference sequence). With V trimmed by 4 bases and J by 4 bases, 9 bases remained unmatched. The CDR3 is 15 amino acids. CDR3 sequence reads: CASSRRAGGQYEQYF. DNA of the CDR3: TGTGCCAGCAGCCGACGGGCGGGAGGGCAGTACGAGCAGTACTTC.

Remarks on this clone: Other DNA variants within this sample encode the same CDR3. The chain recombines TRBV5-1 with TRBJ2-5, with D unresolved. Germline V gene sequence: CDR1 SGHRS, CDR2 YFSETQ. The germline V and J ends were trimmed by 1 base and 3 bases, with 4 bases remaining between them. This CDR3 spans 12 amino acids. As DNA, the CDR3 is TGCGCCAGCAGCTTGCCAGAAGAGACCCAGTACTTC. It yields the protein CASSLPEETQYF.

The chain combines TRBV9 with TRBJ2-5, with D perhaps TRBD2 (6 bases). With 0 bases removed from V and 5 bases from J, the gap between germline ends came to 20 bases. Germline values: CDR1 SGDLS, CDR2 YYNGEE. This CDR3 contains 17 residues. Here the CDR3 DNA reads TGTGCCAGCAGCGTAGATGGTCTAGCGAACCTCCGGGAGACCCAGTACTTC. This gives the protein CASSVDGLANLRETQYF.

V and J are TRBV4-1 and TRBJ1-2, with 12 positions matching TRBD1. V lost 8 bases, J lost 8 bases, and 12 bases stayed unmatched. From germline, CDR1 is MGHRA and CDR2 YSYEKL. The CDR3 consists of 15 residues. CDR3 sequence reads: CASAPPGQGARGYTF. The CDR3 coding sequence is TGCGCCAGCGCTCCACCGGGACAGGGGGCGCGCGGCTACACCTTC.

The J gene is TRBJ2-3, the V gene TRBV5-1; weak D call: TRBD2 (5 bases). V dropped 7 bases and J dropped 2 bases, with 11 bases sitting between them. Germline V gene lookup returns CDR1 SGHRS and CDR2 YFSETQ. The CDR3 runs to 13 residues. Here the CDR3 DNA reads TGCGCCAGCGAAAGCGGCCTCACAGATACGCAGTATTTT. Amino acids: CASESGLTDTQYF. The variable domain in full, completed from reference TRBV5-1 and TRBJ2-3, reads KAGVTQTPRYLIKTRGQQVTLSCSPISGHRSVSWYQQTPGQGLQFLFEYFSETQRNKGNFPGRFSGRQFSNSRSEMNVSTLELGDSALYLCASESGLTDTQYFGPGTRLTVL.

The V and J genes are TRBV4-1 and TRBJ2-1, with D perhaps TRBD2 (6 bases). This CDR3 contains 17 residues. From germline, CDR1 is MGHRA and CDR2 YSYEKL. With 1 base removed from V and 0 bases from J, the gap between germline ends came to 13 bases. The CDR3 spells CASSQGQRVSSYNEQFF. CDR3 DNA: TGCGCCAGCAGCCAAGGACAGCGGGTGAGCTCCTACAATGAGCAGTTCTTC.

The CDR3 bases are TGCGCCAGCAGCCAGCGACACGGCGGTGGCTATGGCTACACCTTC. As protein: CASSQRHGGGYGYTF. The V gene is TRBV4-1, the J gene TRBJ1-2; D unresolved. The V gene lost 3 bases and the J gene lost 4 bases, with 15 bases spanning the gap. The CDR3 spans 15 residues. Germline V gene sequence: CDR1 MGHRA, CDR2 YSYEKL.

The chain employs TRBV7-9 and TRBJ2-1; D uncertain. Germline-derived CDR1 and CDR2 are SEHNR and FQNEAQ (reference sequence). V was cut by 11 bases and J by 9 bases, with 23 bases left in between. This CDR3 has 14 residues. The CDR3 DNA is TGTGCCGCGTGGGATGCGCACAGAGAGAGTGAGCAGTTCTTC. Protein: CAAWDAHRESEQFF.